One sample yielded the 30 T cell receptor beta chains listed below, sequenced in a study of blood T cell repertoires in COVID-19. TCRdb's copy holds only in-frame clones and misses some; the assay was immunoSEQ multiplex PCR. Of hundreds of thousands of clones in the sample, around nine tenths were seen once. What was sequenced was peripheral blood. These receptors were taken from an elderly man with acute or convalescent COVID-19.

CDR3 nucleotide sequence: TGCAGCGTTTTCGGGACAGCTAATGAAAAACTGTTTTTT. Its translation is CSVFGTANEKLFF. V and J are TRBV29-1 and TRBJ1-4; 7 bases agree with TRBD1. Germline CDR1 and CDR2: SQVTM and ANQGSEA. V was pared by 5 bases and J by 3 bases, with 3 bases of the junction left unmatched. The CDR3 loop spans 13 amino acids.

The CDR3 loop reads CSVEPTGSGNTIYF. Written as DNA, the CDR3 is TGCAGCGTTGAACCGACAGGCTCTGGAAACACCATATATTTT. V usage is TRBV29-1 and J usage is TRBJ1-3; D might be TRBD1 (6 bases). V was cut by 2 bases and J by 0 bases, with 8 bases left in between. CDR1 and CDR2 from the germline V gene are SQVTM and ANQGSEA. This CDR3 comprises 14 residues.

This clone was counted once. V and J are TRBV28 and TRBJ1-3, with 7 bases that match TRBD1. With V trimmed by 4 bases and J by 0 bases, 3 bases remained unmatched. Germline V CDR1 and CDR2: MDHEN, SYDVKM. The CDR3 is 15 amino acids. CDR3 in DNA: TGTGCCAGCAGTTCGGGACAGAACTCTGGAAACACCATATATTTT. This codes for CASSSGQNSGNTIYF. Variable domain in full (rest from reference TRBV28 and TRBJ1-3): DVKVTQSSRYLVKRTGEKVFLECVQDMDHENMFWYRQDPGLGLRLIYFSYDVKMKEKGDIPEGYSVSREKKERFSLILESASTNQTSMYLCASSSGQNSGNTIYFGEGSWLTVV.

CDR3 protein: CASSVAAGGPRPDTQYF. The CDR3 nucleotides are TGTGCCAGCAGTGTGGCCGCGGGAGGGCCCCGGCCAGATACGCAGTATTTT. V is TRBV6-2 or TRBV6-3 and J is TRBJ2-3, with 9 bases matching TRBD2. The CDR3 covers 17 residues. CDR1 is MNHEY, CDR2 SVGEGT, per germline. V dropped 5 bases and J dropped 4; count of bases not matched to a gene: 13.

CDR3 DNA sequence: TGTGCCAGCAGCCCGGAGGGGCGGCCTCCCTACGAGCAGTACTTC. Translation: CASSPEGRPPYEQYF. This chain links TRBV5-6 with TRBJ2-7; D is possibly TRBD2 (6 bases). The CDR3 has 15 residues. Germline CDR1 is SGHDT and CDR2 is YYEEEE. V lost 4 bases to trimming and J lost 2 bases, with 16 bases between them. Drawing the rest from reference TRBV5-6 and TRBJ2-7, the complete variable domain is DAGVTQSPTHLIKTRGQQVTLRCSPKSGHDTVSWYQQALGQGPQFIFQYYEEEERQRGNFPDRFSGHQFPNYSSELNVNALLLGDSALYLCASSPEGRPPYEQYFGPGTRLTVT.

This chain connects TRBV6-5 to TRBJ1-2; TRBD1 might be the D (6 bases). The V gene lost 7 bases and the J gene lost 2 bases, with 11 bases spanning the gap. The CDR3 totals 13 residues. CDR1 MNHEY and CDR2 SVGAGI come from the germline V gene. The CDR3 reads CASTRTGNYGYTF. For the CDR3, the DNA is TGTGCCAGCACCCGAACAGGGAACTATGGCTACACCTTC.

V is TRBV15 and J is TRBJ2-3, with 10 bases identical to TRBD2. The CDR3 length is 17 residues. Germline V gives CDR1 LNHNV, CDR2 YYDKDF (reference sequence). V lost 0 bases and J lost 4; bases outside the gene matches: 7. The CDR3: CATSRDTTSGLADTQYF. The CDR3 DNA is TGTGCCACCAGCAGAGATACGACTAGCGGGTTAGCAGATACGCAGTATTTT.

This rearrangement joins TRBV19 to TRBJ1-5; 7 bases fit TRBD1. Per germline, CDR1 LNHDA and CDR2 SQIVND (reference sequence). The CDR3 totals 16 residues. The V gene end was trimmed by 4 bases and the J gene end by 7 bases; junction bases not matched to a gene: 13. The CDR3 bases are TGTGCCAGTAGTAGTGGAGGCAGGGGGATCGGACAGCCCCAGCATTTT. It translates to CASSSGGRGIGQPQHF.

J is TRBJ2-7 and V is TRBV5-5; tentative D call: TRBD1 (5 bases). CDR3 length equals 15 residues. Per the germline V gene, CDR1 is SGHKS and CDR2 is YYEKEE (reference sequence). V was cut by 6 bases and J by 0 bases, with 16 bases left in between. Written as DNA, the CDR3 is TGTGCCAGCACCGATCCCAGGGTTAGCTCCTACGAGCAGTACTTC. Translation: CASTDPRVSSYEQYF.

The rearrangement joins TRBV7-9 to TRBJ1-1; D might be TRBD1 (5 bases). The germline V gene encodes CDR1 SEHNR and CDR2 FQNEAQ (reference sequence). V dropped 5 bases and J dropped 3 bases, with 16 bases sitting between them. The CDR3 spans 15 residues. DNA of the CDR3: TGTGCCAGCAGCGTTTCGGGACTCTCGGACACTGAAGCTTTCTTT. Translated: CASSVSGLSDTEAFF.

The chain joins TRBV5-4 to TRBJ2-1; possible D gene TRBD2, 6 bases. Germline lookup yields CDR1 SGHNT and CDR2 YYREEE (reference sequence). V was pared by 2 bases and J by 3 bases, with 12 bases between. The CDR3 spans 15 residues. Here the CDR3 DNA reads TGTGCCAGCAGCTTAGGTAGCGGTATCTACAATGAGCAGTTCTTC. This translates into CASSLGSGIYNEQFF.

This chain links TRBV27 with TRBJ2-3, with TRBD2 identical over 14 bases. This CDR3 contains 18 residues. V shed 6 bases and J 5 bases; nucleotides not matched to a gene: 13. The germline CDR1 and CDR2 sequences are MNHEY and SMNVEV (reference sequence). CDR3 sequence reads: CASRMRTSGRRPGDTQYF. CDR3 sequence (DNA): TGTGCCAGCAGGATGCGGACTAGCGGGAGGCGGCCAGGAGATACGCAGTATTTT.

The V call is TRBV7-3, the J call TRBJ1-4, with 9 bases matching TRBD1. The CDR3 is 15 residues long. V lost 5 bases, J lost 7 bases, and 8 bases stayed unmatched. From germline, CDR1 is SGHTA and CDR2 FQGTGA. CDR3 residues: CASSATGGASEKLFF. The CDR3 DNA sequence: TGTGCCAGCAGCGCTACAGGGGGCGCGAGTGAAAAACTGTTTTTT.

The rearrangement links TRBV6-8 to TRBJ2-5; possible D gene TRBD1, 5 bases. Trimming stripped 6 bases from V and 5 bases from J, with 16 bases between. CDR1 MNHGY and CDR2 SAAAGT come from the germline V gene. This CDR3 is built from 14 residues. CDR3 in amino acids: CASSVIAGYETQYF. As DNA, the CDR3 is TGTGCCAGCAGCGTAATCGCAGGGTACGAGACCCAGTACTTC.

The chain carries TRBV5-4 and TRBJ1-5; 7 nucleotides match TRBD1. The CDR3 spans 14 residues. The junction had 4 bases not matched to a gene; V was cut back by 0 bases and J by 7 bases. In germline, CDR1 is SGHNT, CDR2 YYREEE (reference sequence). The CDR3 is CASSLEGAGQPQHF. The CDR3 region has the DNA TGTGCCAGCAGCTTGGAGGGGGCAGGGCAGCCCCAGCATTTT.

The chain couples TRBV4-2 to TRBJ2-3; D is unresolved. The V gene's germline CDR1 is LGHNA and CDR2 YNFKEQ. The CDR3 is made up of 15 amino acids. The ends were cut back, 4 bases at V and 6 bases at J, with 17 bases in the middle. The CDR3 loop is CASSPPRGTGDTQYF. CDR3 nucleotide sequence: TGTGCCAGCAGCCCCCCGCGCGGTACCGGGGATACGCAGTATTTT.

The chain uses TRBV7-9 and TRBJ2-2; D gene unclear. V was trimmed by 5 bases and J by 1 base, leaving 8 bases between them. Germline CDR1 SEHNR, CDR2 FQNEAQ (reference sequence). The CDR3 covers 14 residues. The CDR3 region has the DNA TGTGCCAGCAGCGGAGACTTGAACACCGGGGAGCTGTTTTTT. As protein: CASSGDLNTGELFF.

This clone came up once. This chain links TRBV18 with TRBJ1-5, with 9 bases fitting TRBD1. Unmatched junction bases numbered 9, after V lost 3 bases and J lost 0 bases. Germline-derived CDR1 and CDR2 are KGHSH and LQKENI. The CDR3 length is 18 residues. This chain's CDR3 is CASSPLPGQGTSNQPQHF. The CDR3 coding sequence is TGTGCCAGCTCACCTCTTCCGGGACAGGGCACTAGCAATCAGCCCCAGCATTTT.

As to this clone: One end of the junction does not line up with germline, which may come from a read error. The chain combines TRBV27 with TRBJ2-1; 8 bases are a match to TRBD2. The germline V gene has CDR1 MNHEY and CDR2 SMNVEV (reference sequence). The CDR3 loop spans 12 amino acids. CDR3 coding DNA: TGTGCCAGCAGTTTAGACGGGAGGGCCCCGGTCTTC. This codes for CASSLDGRAPVF.

J is TRBJ1-5 and V is TRBV7-2; the D gene is possibly TRBD1 (5 bases). CDR1 and CDR2 (germline): SGHTA, FQGNSA. This CDR3 contains 14 residues. V was clipped by 4 bases and J by 6 bases, with 13 bases between them. The CDR3 is CASSSSGGIQPQHF. CDR3 in DNA: TGTGCCAGCAGCTCCTCGGGGGGGATTCAGCCCCAGCATTTT. Filled out from reference TRBV7-2 and TRBJ1-5, the complete variable domain reads GAGVSQSPSNKVTEKGKDVELRCDPISGHTALYWYRQSLGQGLEFLIYFQGNSAPDKSGLPSDRFSAERTGGSVSTLTIQRTQQEDSAVYLCASSSSGGIQPQHFGDGTRLSIL.

The chain recombines TRBV5-1 with TRBJ1-2, with D unresolved. In germline, CDR1 is SGHRS, CDR2 YFSETQ. V gave up 0 bases and J gave up 4 bases, with 7 bases separating them. The CDR3 loop spans 13 amino acids. This CDR3 is CASSLESFYGYTF. The CDR3 coding sequence is TGCGCCAGCAGCTTGGAATCCTTCTATGGCTACACCTTC.

V and J are TRBV3-1 (or the pseudogene TRBV3-2) and TRBJ2-6; TRBD2 agrees at 9 bases. V trimming: 4 bases; J trimming: 0 bases; junction bases outside the gene matches: 4. CDR1 LGHDT and CDR2 YNNKEL come from the germline V gene (reference sequence). CDR3 length: 17 amino acids. The CDR3 loop reads CASSPGTSRSGANVLTF. The CDR3 nucleotides read TGTGCCAGCAGCCCGGGGACTAGCCGCTCTGGGGCCAACGTCCTGACTTTC.

V gene TRBV28 combines with J gene TRBJ1-1; D uncertain. The CDR3 consists of 12 residues. V was cut by 4 bases and J by 3 bases, with 6 bases left in between. The V gene's germline CDR1 is MDHEN and CDR2 SYDVKM. CDR3 DNA sequence: TGTGCCAGCAGTTCCTTTCACACTGAAGCTTTCTTT. This translates into CASSSFHTEAFF. Drawing the rest from reference TRBV28 and TRBJ1-1, the complete variable domain is DVKVTQSSRYLVKRTGEKVFLECVQDMDHENMFWYRQDPGLGLRLIYFSYDVKMKEKGDIPEGYSVSREKKERFSLILESASTNQTSMYLCASSSFHTEAFFGQGTRLTVV.

The chain has TRBV5-1 and TRBJ2-3; TRBD1 is a possible D gene (6 bases). The CDR3 has 15 residues. Germline CDR1 reads SGHRS; CDR2 reads YFSETQ. Trimming pared 6 bases from V and 1 base from J, leaving 15 bases between. The CDR3 DNA reads TGCGCCAGCACCCAAGTGGCAGGGGGCACAGATACGCAGTATTTT. It encodes CASTQVAGGTDTQYF.

The V gene is TRBV18, the J gene TRBJ2-7; 7 bases agree with TRBD2. Germline-derived CDR1 and CDR2 are KGHSH and LQKENI. This CDR3 region has 15 residues. J was trimmed by 6 bases and V by 2 bases; bases with no gene match: 10. This CDR3 reads CASSPTSAGTAEQYF. As DNA, the CDR3 is TGTGCCAGCTCACCAACTAGCGCGGGTACAGCCGAGCAGTACTTC.

The chain combines TRBV2 with TRBJ1-5; TRBD1 is a possible D gene (5 bases). The V and J ends lost 7 bases and 0 bases respectively, with 7 bases between them. CDR1 SNHLY and CDR2 FYNNEI come from the germline V gene. This CDR3 has 13 residues. The CDR3 coding sequence is TGTGCCAGCACTGGACATAGCAATCAGCCCCAGCATTTT. This gives the protein CASTGHSNQPQHF.

The V and J genes are TRBV5-1 and TRBJ2-1; a possible D gene is TRBD2 (7 bases). Trimming took 1 base from V and 6 from J, leaving 14 bases between them. Germline V gene lookup returns CDR1 SGHRS and CDR2 YFSETQ. The CDR3 extends over 15 amino acids. As DNA, the CDR3 is TGCGCCAGCAGCTTGTGGGGGGGCGGCGGCAATGAGCAGTTCTTC. It yields the protein CASSLWGGGGNEQFF.

The chain carries TRBV6-2 or TRBV6-3 and TRBJ2-5; D unresolved. The CDR3 length is 14 residues. Deletions cut 2 bases from V and 7 bases from J, with 14 bases between. Germline CDR1 and CDR2: MNHEY and SVGEGT. CDR3 amino acids: CASSYGQARPTQYF. The CDR3 DNA follows: TGTGCCAGCAGTTACGGGCAGGCCCGTCCGACCCAGTACTTC.

CDR3 amino acids: CASSYSAGGIWEAFF. The CDR3 DNA follows: TGTGCCAGCAGTTACTCGGCAGGGGGCATCTGGGAAGCTTTCTTT. The chain combines TRBV6-5 with TRBJ1-1; 8 nucleotides line up with TRBD1. The V and J ends lost 0 bases and 8 bases, in that order; junction bases with no gene match: 8. Germline V lookup: CDR1 MNHEY, CDR2 SVGAGI. This CDR3 region has 15 residues.

With respect to this clone: Other DNA sequences within the sample encode an identical CDR3. V usage is TRBV5-1 and J usage is TRBJ1-1; 10 nucleotides align to TRBD1. Germline loops: CDR1 SGHRS, CDR2 YFSETQ. V lost 0 bases and J lost 5; bases outside the gene matches: 1. This CDR3 comprises 14 residues. CDR3 in amino acids: CASSLGQGATEAFF. CDR3 DNA: TGCGCCAGCAGCTTGGGACAGGGGGCGACTGAAGCTTTCTTT.